Presented here are 9 T cell receptor beta chains from one specimen sequenced in a study of OX40 agonist ivuxolimab in advanced cancers. The repertoire was sequenced with immunoSEQ multiplex PCR; TCRdb's copy has only in-frame clones and lacks some. The data show 75,000 to 100,000 clones, approximately 86% seen once. The sequencing used CD4+ or CD8+ T cells sorted from blood, collected in a trial of the OX40 agonist ivuxolimab. These receptors all come from an adult with an advanced solid tumor such as melanoma, head and neck, liver or kidney cancer.

The rearrangement joins TRBV10-2 to TRBJ2-4; 7 bases are a match to TRBD1. V trimming: 2 bases; J trimming: 7 bases; junction bases outside the gene matches: 2. Germline CDR1 is WSHSY and CDR2 is SAAADI. The CDR3 loop spans 13 amino acids. CDR3 residues: CASSELRGNIQYF. CDR3 sequence (DNA): TGCGCCAGCAGTGAGCTCAGGGGGAACATTCAGTACTTC.

The genes are TRBV11-2 and TRBJ1-2; D possibly corresponds to TRBD1 (5 bases). The CDR3 spans 16 residues. Trimming took 3 bases from V and 5 from J, leaving 19 bases between them. The germline V gene encodes CDR1 SGHAT and CDR2 FQNNGV. Here the CDR3 DNA reads TGTGCCAGCAGCTTGGAGACCCGGTGGGGGGTATATGGCTACACCTTC. Its protein is CASSLETRWGVYGYTF.

The CDR3 DNA reads TGTGCCACCAGGGAGATTCCGACAGACATGGCTTTCTTT. Protein: CATREIPTDMAFF. This chain joins TRBV2 and TRBJ1-1, with D tentatively TRBD1 (5 bases). Trimming pared 10 bases from V and 11 bases from J, leaving 23 bases between. In germline, CDR1 is SNHLY, CDR2 FYNNEI. The CDR3 extends over 13 amino acids.

The rearrangement links TRBV28 to TRBJ2-4; D may match TRBD1 or TRBD2 (6 bases each). Germline values: CDR1 MDHEN, CDR2 SYDVKM. The CDR3 totals 15 residues. V was pared by 6 bases and J by 7 bases, with 19 bases between. The CDR3 reads CASSLGGPLGNIQYF. The CDR3 DNA is TGTGCCAGCAGCTTAGGGGGGCCCCTGGGGAACATTCAGTACTTC.

This clone was seen more than once but under ten times. V is TRBV10-3 and J is TRBJ1-1; 8 bases line up with TRBD1. Germline CDR1 and CDR2: ENHRY and SYGVKD. This CDR3 contains 14 residues. Trimming at V came to 10 bases and at J to 1 base, leaving 8 bases not matched to a gene. CDR3 DNA sequence: TGTGCCACTAAACCGGGACAGGCGAACACTGAAGCTTTCTTT. Its protein product is CATKPGQANTEAFF.

The CDR3 DNA reads as TGTGCCAGCAGTTGGCAGGGGGTGAATTCACCCCTCCACTTT. Amino acid sequence: CASSWQGVNSPLHF. This chain joins TRBV28 and TRBJ1-6; TRBD1 matches at 7 bases. J gave up 7 bases and V 4 bases, and 4 bases lay outside the gene matches. CDR1 and CDR2 from the germline V gene are MDHEN and SYDVKM. This CDR3 spans 14 amino acids.

CDR3 sequence: CAYSGLAGGNEQFF. The CDR3 DNA sequence: TGTGCCTACTCGGGACTAGCGGGAGGGAATGAGCAGTTCTTC. The genes are TRBV30 and TRBJ2-1; TRBD2 matches 16 bases. V lost 7 bases to trimming and J lost 7 bases; unmatched junction nucleotides: 4. The CDR3 covers 14 residues. Germline CDR1 reads GTSNPN; CDR2 reads SVGIG (reference sequence). Variable domain in full (rest from reference TRBV30 and TRBJ2-1): SQTIHQWPATLVQPVGSPLSLECTVEGTSNPNLYWYRQAAGRGLQLLFYSVGIGQISSEVPQNLSASRPQDRQFILSSKKLLLSDSGFYLCAYSGLAGGNEQFFGPGTRLTVL.

This chain uses TRBV28 with TRBJ2-3, with D possibly being TRBD1 (6 bases). The V and J ends lost 0 bases and 0 bases respectively, with 10 bases between them. From germline, CDR1 is MDHEN and CDR2 SYDVKM. The CDR3 is 16 residues long. CDR3 coding DNA: TGTGCCAGCAGTTTATGGCGCAGGGGCAGCACAGATACGCAGTATTTT. Translated: CASSLWRRGSTDTQYF.

This clone has a single count. The chain recombines TRBV19 with TRBJ2-7, with D possibly being TRBD2 (6 bases). This CDR3 is built from 13 residues. The germline V and J ends were trimmed by 3 bases and 5 bases, with 11 bases remaining between them. CDR1 is LNHDA, CDR2 SQIVND, per germline (reference sequence). The CDR3 DNA sequence: TGTGCCAGTAGTATGGGACTGCCGGACGAGCAGTACTTC. Translated, it gives CASSMGLPDEQYF.